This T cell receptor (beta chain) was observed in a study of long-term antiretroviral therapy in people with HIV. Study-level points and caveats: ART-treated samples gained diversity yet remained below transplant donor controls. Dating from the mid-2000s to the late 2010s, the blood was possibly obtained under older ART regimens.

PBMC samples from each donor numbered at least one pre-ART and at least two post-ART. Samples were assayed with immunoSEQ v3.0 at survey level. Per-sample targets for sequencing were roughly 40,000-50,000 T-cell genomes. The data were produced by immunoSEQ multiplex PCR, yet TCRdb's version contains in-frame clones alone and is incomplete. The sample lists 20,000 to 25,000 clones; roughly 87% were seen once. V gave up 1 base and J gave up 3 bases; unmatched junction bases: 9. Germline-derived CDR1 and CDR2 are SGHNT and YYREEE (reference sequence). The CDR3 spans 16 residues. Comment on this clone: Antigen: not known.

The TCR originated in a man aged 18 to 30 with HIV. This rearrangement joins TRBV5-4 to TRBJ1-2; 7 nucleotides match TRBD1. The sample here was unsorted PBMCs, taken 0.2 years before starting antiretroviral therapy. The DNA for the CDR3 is TGTGCCAGCAGCTTGTTTCAGGGGGTATACGACTATGGCTACACCTTC. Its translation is CASSLFQGVYDYGYTF.